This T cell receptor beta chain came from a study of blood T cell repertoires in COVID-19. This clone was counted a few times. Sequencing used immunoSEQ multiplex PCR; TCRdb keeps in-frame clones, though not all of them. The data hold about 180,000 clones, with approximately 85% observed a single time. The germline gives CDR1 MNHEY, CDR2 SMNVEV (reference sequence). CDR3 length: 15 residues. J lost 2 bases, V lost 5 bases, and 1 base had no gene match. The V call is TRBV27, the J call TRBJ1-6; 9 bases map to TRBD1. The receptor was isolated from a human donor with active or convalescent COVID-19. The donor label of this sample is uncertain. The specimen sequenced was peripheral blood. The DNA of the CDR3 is TGTGCCAGCAGTAGACAGGGGGCCTATAATTCACCCCTCCACTTT. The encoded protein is CASSRQGAYNSPLHF.